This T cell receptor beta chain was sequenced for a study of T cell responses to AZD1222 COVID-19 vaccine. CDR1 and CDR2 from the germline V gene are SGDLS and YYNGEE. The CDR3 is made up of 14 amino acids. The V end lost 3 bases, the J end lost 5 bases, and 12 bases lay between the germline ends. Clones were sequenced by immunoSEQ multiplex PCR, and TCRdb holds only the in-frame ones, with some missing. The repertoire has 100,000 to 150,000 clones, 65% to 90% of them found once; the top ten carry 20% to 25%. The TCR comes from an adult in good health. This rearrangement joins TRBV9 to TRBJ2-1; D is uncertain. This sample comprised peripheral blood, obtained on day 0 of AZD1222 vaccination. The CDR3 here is CASSGAFADNEQFF. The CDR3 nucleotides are TGTGCCAGCAGCGGAGCCTTCGCGGACAATGAGCAGTTCTTC.